This T cell receptor beta chain was observed in a study of cytomegalovirus exposure and HLA in healthy donors. Study results and limitations: For cytomegalovirus status, the classifier reportedly gave diagnoses with high specificity and sensitivity. Accurate prediction of HLA-A and HLA-B alleles (for most subjects) was reportedly achieved from TCR beta sequences. Presence/absence analyses rested on an assumption that sequencing depth was roughly uniform across donors.

This CDR3 has 14 amino acids. CDR1 MGHRA and CDR2 YSYEKL come from the germline V gene. After removal of 0 bases from V and 8 bases from J, the junction contained 6 bases not matched to a gene. The PCR used 60 Vbeta and 13 Jbeta primers. Method: immunoSEQ multiplex PCR; TCRdb's copy keeps in-frame clones and lacks some. This sample yields over 150,000 clones, of which around 80% are seen a single time; over 2.5% belongs to the top ten. Turning to this clone: Its matching antigen is unknown.

The chain joins TRBV4-1 to TRBJ1-2; the match to TRBD1 covers 7 bases. This TCR was sampled from a woman in her forties or fifties in good health and CMV-seropositive. Specimen: PBMCs. CDR3 protein: CASSQEEGASGYTF. CDR3 nucleotides: TGCGCCAGCAGCCAAGAAGAGGGGGCGAGCGGCTACACCTTC.